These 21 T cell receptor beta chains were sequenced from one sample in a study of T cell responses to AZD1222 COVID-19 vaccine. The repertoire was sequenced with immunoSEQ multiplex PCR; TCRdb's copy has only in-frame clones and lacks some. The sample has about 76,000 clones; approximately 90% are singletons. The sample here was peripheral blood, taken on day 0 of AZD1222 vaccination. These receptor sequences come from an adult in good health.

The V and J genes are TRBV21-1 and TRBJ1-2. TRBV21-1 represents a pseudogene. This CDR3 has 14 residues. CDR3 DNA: TGTGCCAGCAGCAAGGGCGCCACTCGGGGTGGCTACACCTTC. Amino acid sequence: CASSKGATRGGYTF.

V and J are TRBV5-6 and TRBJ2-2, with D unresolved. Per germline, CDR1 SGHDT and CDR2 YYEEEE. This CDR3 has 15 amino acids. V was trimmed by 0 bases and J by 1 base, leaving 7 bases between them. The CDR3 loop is CASSLGDENTGELFF. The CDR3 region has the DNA TGTGCCAGCAGCTTGGGGGATGAGAACACCGGGGAGCTGTTTTTT.

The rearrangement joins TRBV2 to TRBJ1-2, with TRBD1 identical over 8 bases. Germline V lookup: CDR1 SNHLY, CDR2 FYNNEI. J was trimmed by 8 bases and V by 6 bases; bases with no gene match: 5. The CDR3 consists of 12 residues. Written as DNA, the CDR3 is TGTGCCAGCAGAGGACAGGGTTGGGGCTACACCTTC. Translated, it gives CASRGQGWGYTF.

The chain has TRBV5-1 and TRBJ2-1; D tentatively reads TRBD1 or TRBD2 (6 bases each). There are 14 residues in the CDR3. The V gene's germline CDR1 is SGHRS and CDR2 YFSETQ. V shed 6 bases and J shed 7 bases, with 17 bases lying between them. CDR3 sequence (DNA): TGCGCCAGCACGGAGGGGGGTATCGTGAATGAGCAGTTCTTC. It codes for CASTEGGIVNEQFF. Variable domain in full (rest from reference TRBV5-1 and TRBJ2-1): KAGVTQTPRYLIKTRGQQVTLSCSPISGHRSVSWYQQTPGQGLQFLFEYFSETQRNKGNFPGRFSGRQFSNSRSEMNVSTLELGDSALYLCASTEGGIVNEQFFGPGTRLTVL.

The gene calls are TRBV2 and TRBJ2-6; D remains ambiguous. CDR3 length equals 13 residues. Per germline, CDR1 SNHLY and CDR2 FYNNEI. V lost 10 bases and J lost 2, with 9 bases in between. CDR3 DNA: TGTGCCAAAGATGGGGCTGGGGCCAACGTCCTGACTTTC. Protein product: CAKDGAGANVLTF.

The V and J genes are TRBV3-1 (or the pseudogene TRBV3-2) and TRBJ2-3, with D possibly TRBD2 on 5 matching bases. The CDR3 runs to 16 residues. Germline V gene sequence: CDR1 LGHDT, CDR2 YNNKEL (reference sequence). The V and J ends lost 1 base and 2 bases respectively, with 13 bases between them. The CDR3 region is CASSQVGSEPTDTQYF. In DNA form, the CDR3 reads TGTGCCAGCAGCCAAGTAGGGAGCGAGCCCACAGATACGCAGTATTTT.

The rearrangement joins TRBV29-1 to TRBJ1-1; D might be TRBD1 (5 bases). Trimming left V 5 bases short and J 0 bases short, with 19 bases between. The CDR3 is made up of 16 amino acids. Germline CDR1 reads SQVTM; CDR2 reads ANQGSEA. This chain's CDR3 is CSVRTDRQQMNTEAFF. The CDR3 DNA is TGCAGCGTTCGTACCGACAGACAGCAAATGAACACTGAAGCTTTCTTT.

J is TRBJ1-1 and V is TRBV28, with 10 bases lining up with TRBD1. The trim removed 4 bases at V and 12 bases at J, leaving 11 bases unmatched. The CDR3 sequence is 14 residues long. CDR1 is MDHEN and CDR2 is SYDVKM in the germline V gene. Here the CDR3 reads CASSSGQGDLVTFF. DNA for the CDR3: TGTGCCAGCAGTTCAGGACAGGGGGATTTGGTGACTTTCTTT.

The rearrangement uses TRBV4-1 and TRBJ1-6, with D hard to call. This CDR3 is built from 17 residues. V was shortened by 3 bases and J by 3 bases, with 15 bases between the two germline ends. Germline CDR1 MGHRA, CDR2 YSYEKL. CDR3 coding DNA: TGCGCCAGCAGCCAGGTCCCCCGGGTCGACTATAATTCACCCCTCCACTTT. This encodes CASSQVPRVDYNSPLHF.

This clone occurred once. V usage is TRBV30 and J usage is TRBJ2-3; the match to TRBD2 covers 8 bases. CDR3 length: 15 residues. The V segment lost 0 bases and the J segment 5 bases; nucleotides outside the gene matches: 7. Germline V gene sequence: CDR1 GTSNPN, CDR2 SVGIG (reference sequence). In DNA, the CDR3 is TGTGCCTGGAGTGTATACGGTGCGGGAGGAGATACGCAGTATTTT. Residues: CAWSVYGAGGDTQYF.

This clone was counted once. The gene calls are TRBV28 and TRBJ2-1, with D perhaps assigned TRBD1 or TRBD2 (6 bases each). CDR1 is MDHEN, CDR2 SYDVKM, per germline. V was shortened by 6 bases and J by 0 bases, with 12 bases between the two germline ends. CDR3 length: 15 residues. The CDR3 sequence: CASRRGGNSYNEQFF. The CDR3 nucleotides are TGTGCCAGCAGGAGAGGGGGGAACTCCTACAATGAGCAGTTCTTC.

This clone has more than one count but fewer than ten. The CDR3 nucleotides are TGTGCCAGCAGCCCCCACAGGGGAACTAACTATGGCTACACCTTC. This encodes CASSPHRGTNYGYTF. The chain carries TRBV9 and TRBJ1-2, with 7 bases fitting TRBD1. V gave up 4 bases and J gave up 0 bases; unmatched junction bases: 6. CDR3 size: 15 residues. CDR1 and CDR2 (germline): SGDLS, YYNGEE.

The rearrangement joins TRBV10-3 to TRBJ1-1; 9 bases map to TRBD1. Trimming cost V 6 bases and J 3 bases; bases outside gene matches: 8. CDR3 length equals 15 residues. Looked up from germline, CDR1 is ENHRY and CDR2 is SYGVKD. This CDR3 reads CAISLGTGKDTEAFF. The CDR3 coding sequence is TGTGCCATCAGCCTCGGGACAGGGAAGGACACTGAAGCTTTCTTT.

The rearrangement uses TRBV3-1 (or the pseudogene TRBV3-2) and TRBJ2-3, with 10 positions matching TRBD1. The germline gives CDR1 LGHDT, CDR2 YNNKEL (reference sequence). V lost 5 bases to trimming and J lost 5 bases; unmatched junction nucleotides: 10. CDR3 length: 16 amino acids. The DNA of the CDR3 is TGTGCCAGCAGCAACCGACAGGGGGCCGCGGTAGATACGCAGTATTTT. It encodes CASSNRQGAAVDTQYF.

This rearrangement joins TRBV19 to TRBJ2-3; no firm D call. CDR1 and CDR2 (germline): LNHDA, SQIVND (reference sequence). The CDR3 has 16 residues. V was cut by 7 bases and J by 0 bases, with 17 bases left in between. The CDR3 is CASNSPGQPSTDTQYF. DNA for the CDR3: TGTGCCAGTAACAGTCCCGGGCAGCCTAGCACAGATACGCAGTATTTT.

The CDR3 sequence: CASSRGTSGGHTDTQYF. The DNA of the CDR3 is TGTGCCAGCAGCCGAGGGACTAGCGGGGGGCACACAGATACGCAGTATTTT. V and J are TRBV7-9 and TRBJ2-3; 15 bases align to TRBD2. The germline V gene encodes CDR1 SEHNR and CDR2 FQNEAQ (reference sequence). J was trimmed by 2 bases and V by 5 bases; bases with no gene match: 5. The CDR3 loop spans 17 amino acids.

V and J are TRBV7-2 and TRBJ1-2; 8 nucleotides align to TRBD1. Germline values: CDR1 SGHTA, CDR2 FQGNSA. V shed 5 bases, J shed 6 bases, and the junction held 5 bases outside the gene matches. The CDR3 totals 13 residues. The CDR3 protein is CASSRQGIDGYTF. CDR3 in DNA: TGTGCCAGCAGCCGACAGGGGATCGATGGCTACACCTTC.

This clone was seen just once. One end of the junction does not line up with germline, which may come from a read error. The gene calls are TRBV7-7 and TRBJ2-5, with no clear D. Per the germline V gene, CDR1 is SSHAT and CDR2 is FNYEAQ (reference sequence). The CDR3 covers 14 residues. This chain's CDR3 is CASSLLGKQETQYF. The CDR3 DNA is TGTGCTAGCAGCTTACTCGGAAAACAAGAGACCCAGTACTTC. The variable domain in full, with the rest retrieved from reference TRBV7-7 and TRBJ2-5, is GAGVSQSPRYKVTKRGQDVTLRCDPISSHATLYWYQQALGQGPEFLTYFNYEAQPDKSGLPSDRFSAERPEGSISTLTIQRTEQRDSAMYRCASSLLGKQETQYFGPGTRLLVL.

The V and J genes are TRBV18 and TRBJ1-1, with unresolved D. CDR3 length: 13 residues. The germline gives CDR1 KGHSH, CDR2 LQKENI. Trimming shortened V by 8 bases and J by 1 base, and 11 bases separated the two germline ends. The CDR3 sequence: CASRFGENTEAFF. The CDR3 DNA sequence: TGTGCCAGCCGCTTCGGGGAGAACACTGAAGCTTTCTTT. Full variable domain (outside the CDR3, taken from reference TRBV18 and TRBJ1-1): NAGVMQNPRHLVRRRGQEARLRCSPMKGHSHVYWYRQLPEEGLKFMVYLQKENIIDESGMPKERFSAEFPKEGPSILRIQQVVRGDSAAYFCASRFGENTEAFFGQGTRLTVV.

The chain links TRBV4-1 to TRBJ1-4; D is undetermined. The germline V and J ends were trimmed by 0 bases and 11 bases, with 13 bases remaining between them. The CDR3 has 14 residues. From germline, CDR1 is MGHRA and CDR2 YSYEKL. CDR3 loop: CASSQEVRPSKLFF. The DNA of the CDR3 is TGCGCCAGCAGCCAAGAAGTACGGCCCTCCAAACTGTTTTTT.

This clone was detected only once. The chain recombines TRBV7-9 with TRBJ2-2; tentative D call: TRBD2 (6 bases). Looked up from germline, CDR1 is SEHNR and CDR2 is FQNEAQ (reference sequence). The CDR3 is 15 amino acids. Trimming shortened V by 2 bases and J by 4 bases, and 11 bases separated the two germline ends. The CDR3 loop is CASSLTGAGTGELFF. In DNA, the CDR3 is TGTGCCAGCAGCTTAACGGGAGCTGGCACCGGGGAGCTGTTTTTT.